The clone carrying this TCR beta chain was observed a few times. This entry is derived from a study of blood T cell repertoires in COVID-19. V lost 6 bases and J 4 bases, leaving 8 bases between the germline ends. The CDR3 consists of 12 residues. Germline assignment: CDR1 SGHAT and CDR2 FQNNGV. Authors' processing steps: Reference gene primer amplification gave nucleated cell count estimates. Some clones are missing from TCRdb's copy, which holds only in-frame ones; the method was immunoSEQ multiplex PCR. Clonal size and the V and J genes are those of that table, whereas D and trimming came from the DNA. The sample carries under 85,000 clones, around 74% recorded once.

Sequences were obtained from peripheral blood. This receptor was taken from a human donor in a cohort sampled during active COVID-19. The chain combines TRBV11-2 with TRBJ2-3; D remains ambiguous. CDR3 DNA: TGTGCCAGCAGACGCACGGCAGATACGCAGTATTTT. Amino acids: CASRRTADTQYF. The full variable domain, with the rest looked up from reference TRBV11-2 and TRBJ2-3, is EAGVAQSPRYKIIEKRQSVAFWCNPISGHATLYWYQQILGQGPKLLIQFQNNGVVDDSQLPKDRFSAERLKGVDSTLKIQPAKLEDSAVYLCASRRTADTQYFGPGTRLTVL.